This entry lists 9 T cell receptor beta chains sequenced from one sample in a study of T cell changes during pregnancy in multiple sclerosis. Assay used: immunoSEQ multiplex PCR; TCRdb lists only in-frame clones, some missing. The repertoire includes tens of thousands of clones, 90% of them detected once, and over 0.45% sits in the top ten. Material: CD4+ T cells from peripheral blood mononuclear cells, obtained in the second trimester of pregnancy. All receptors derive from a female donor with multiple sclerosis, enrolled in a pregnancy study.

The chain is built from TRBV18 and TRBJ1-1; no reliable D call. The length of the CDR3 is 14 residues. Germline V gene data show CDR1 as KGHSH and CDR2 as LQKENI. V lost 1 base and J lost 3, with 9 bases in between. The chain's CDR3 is CASSPLREHTEAFF. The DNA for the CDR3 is TGTGCCAGCTCACCACTAAGGGAGCACACTGAAGCTTTCTTT.

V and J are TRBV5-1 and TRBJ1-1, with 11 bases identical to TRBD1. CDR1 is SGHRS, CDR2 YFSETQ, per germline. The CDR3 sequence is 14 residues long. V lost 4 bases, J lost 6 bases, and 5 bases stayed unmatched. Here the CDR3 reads CASSSRTGGSEAFF. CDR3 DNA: TGCGCCAGCAGCAGCCGGACAGGGGGCTCTGAAGCTTTCTTT.

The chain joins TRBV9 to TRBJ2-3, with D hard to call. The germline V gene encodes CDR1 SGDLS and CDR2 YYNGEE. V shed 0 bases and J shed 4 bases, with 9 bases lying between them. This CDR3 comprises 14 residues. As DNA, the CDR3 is TGTGCCAGCAGCGTAGTAGGCGCGGCAGATACGCAGTATTTT. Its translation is CASSVVGAADTQYF.

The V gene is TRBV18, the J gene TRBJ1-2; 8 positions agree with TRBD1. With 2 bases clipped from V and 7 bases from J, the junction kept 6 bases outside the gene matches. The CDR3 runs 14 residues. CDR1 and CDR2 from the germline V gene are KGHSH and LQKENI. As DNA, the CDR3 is TGTGCCAGCTCACCATCGAATACAGGGGGTGGCTACACCTTC. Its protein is CASSPSNTGGGYTF.

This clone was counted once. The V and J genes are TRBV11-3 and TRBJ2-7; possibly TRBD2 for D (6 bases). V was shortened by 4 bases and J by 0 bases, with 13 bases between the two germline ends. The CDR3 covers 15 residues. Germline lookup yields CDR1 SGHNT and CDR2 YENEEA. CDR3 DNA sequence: TGTGCCAGCAGCTGGGGGGACCGTAGCTCCTACGAGCAGTACTTC. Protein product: CASSWGDRSSYEQYF.

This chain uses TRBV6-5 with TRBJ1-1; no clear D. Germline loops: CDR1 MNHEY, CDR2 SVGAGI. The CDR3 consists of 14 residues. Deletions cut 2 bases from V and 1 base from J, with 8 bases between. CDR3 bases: TGTGCCAGCAGTTACGCAGGCCCGAACACTGAAGCTTTCTTT. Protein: CASSYAGPNTEAFF.

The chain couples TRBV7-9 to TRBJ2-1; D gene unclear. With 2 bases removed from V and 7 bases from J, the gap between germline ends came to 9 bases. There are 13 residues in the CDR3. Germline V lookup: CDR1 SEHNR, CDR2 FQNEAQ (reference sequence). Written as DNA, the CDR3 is TGTGCCAGCAGCTTACTTGCCGGGAATGAGCAGTTCTTC. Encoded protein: CASSLLAGNEQFF.

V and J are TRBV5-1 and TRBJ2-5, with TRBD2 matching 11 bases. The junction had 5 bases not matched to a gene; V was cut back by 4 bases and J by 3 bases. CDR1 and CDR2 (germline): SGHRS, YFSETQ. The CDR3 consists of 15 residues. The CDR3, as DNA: TGCGCCAGCAGCCCGGGACTAGCGGAAAAAGAGACCCAGTACTTC. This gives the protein CASSPGLAEKETQYF.

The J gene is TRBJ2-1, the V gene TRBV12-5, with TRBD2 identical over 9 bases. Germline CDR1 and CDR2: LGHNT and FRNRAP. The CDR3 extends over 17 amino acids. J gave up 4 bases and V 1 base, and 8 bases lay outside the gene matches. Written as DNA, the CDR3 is TGTGCTAGTGGTTTGGCCCCTCGGCTAGCGGGGTACAATGAGCAGTTCTTC. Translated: CASGLAPRLAGYNEQFF.